The 18 T cell receptor beta chains reported below all come from one sample, sequenced in a study of cytomegalovirus exposure and HLA in healthy donors. Primers for the PCR totalled 60 Vbeta and 13 Jbeta. Profiled with immunoSEQ multiplex PCR; TCRdb holds only in-frame clones, not every one. This table lists about 91,000 clones. Material: PBMCs. Source of these receptors: a woman aged 25 to 39 in good health and CMV-seronegative.

This rearrangement joins TRBV10-3 to TRBJ2-7, with D possibly TRBD1 on 5 matching bases. CDR3 length: 13 residues. Germline CDR1 ENHRY, CDR2 SYGVKD. V lost 3 bases to trimming and J lost 3 bases, with 9 bases between them. The CDR3 DNA sequence: TGTGCCATCAGTGACCGTCAGGGCTACGAGCAGTACTTC. It yields the protein CAISDRQGYEQYF.

The chain carries TRBV28 and TRBJ1-5; TRBD1 might be the D (5 bases). Trimming took off 3 bases at V and 1 base at J, with 13 bases between the two ends. The CDR3 totals 16 residues. Germline V gene data show CDR1 as MDHEN and CDR2 as SYDVKM. CDR3 nucleotides: TGTGCCAGCAGTTTCTCAGGGAAAGGGAGCAATCAGCCCCAGCATTTT. This codes for CASSFSGKGSNQPQHF.

This chain links TRBV7-9 with TRBJ2-1; D might be TRBD1 (5 bases). The CDR3 consists of 15 residues. Germline V gene data show CDR1 as SEHNR and CDR2 as FQNEAQ (reference sequence). V was cut by 1 base and J by 3 bases, with 10 bases left in between. The CDR3 here is CASSLVTVDYNEQFF. CDR3 coding DNA: TGTGCCAGCAGCTTAGTGACAGTGGACTACAATGAGCAGTTCTTC.

V is TRBV11-2 and J is TRBJ1-4; perhaps TRBD1 as D (5 bases). Germline CDR1 is SGHAT and CDR2 is FQNNGV. CDR3 length: 16 amino acids. Trimming cost V 0 bases and J 7 bases, with 15 bases left between them. CDR3 sequence: CASSLDLPGPTEKLFF. The CDR3 DNA reads as TGTGCCAGCAGCTTAGATCTTCCAGGGCCGACTGAAAAACTGTTTTTT.

V and J are TRBV19 and TRBJ2-5; D perhaps matches TRBD1 (6 bases). This CDR3 has 14 residues. Trimming removed 5 bases at V and 2 bases at J, with 12 bases between. Germline V gene data show CDR1 as LNHDA and CDR2 as SQIVND (reference sequence). The DNA for the CDR3 is TGTGCCAGTAGTTTCCGGACAGTTCAAGAGACCCAGTACTTC. It specifies CASSFRTVQETQYF.

The chain uses TRBV7-8 and TRBJ1-5, with D uncertain. Between the trimmed V and J ends, which lost 5 bases and 4 bases, there was a span of 18 bases. CDR3 length equals 16 residues. The germline gives CDR1 SGHVS, CDR2 FQNEAQ. Written as DNA, the CDR3 is TGTGCCAGCAGCCCCAGCTTGGGAGGGAGAAATCAGCCCCAGCATTTT. It encodes CASSPSLGGRNQPQHF.

The V gene is TRBV30, the J gene TRBJ1-2, with D perhaps TRBD1 (6 bases). Germline V gene sequence: CDR1 GTSNPN, CDR2 SVGIG (reference sequence). The ends were cut back, 5 bases at V and 3 bases at J, with 10 bases in the middle. The CDR3 runs 12 residues. This CDR3 is CAWGPGDYGYTF. The CDR3 bases are TGTGCCTGGGGCCCAGGGGACTATGGCTACACCTTC.

The V and J genes are TRBV11-2 and TRBJ2-7; the match to TRBD1 covers 12 bases. CDR3 size: 13 residues. The junction had 2 bases not matched to a gene; V was cut back by 6 bases and J by 5 bases. Germline CDR1 reads SGHAT; CDR2 reads FQNNGV. CDR3: CASRGTGGDEQYF. The CDR3 DNA reads as TGTGCCAGCAGGGGGACAGGGGGCGACGAGCAGTACTTC.

The chain carries TRBV5-6 and TRBJ1-4, with D perhaps matching TRBD1 (6 bases). CDR1 is SGHDT, CDR2 YYEEEE, per germline. The CDR3 loop spans 17 amino acids. The V and J ends lost 0 bases and 7 bases respectively, with 19 bases between them. Here the CDR3 DNA reads TGTGCCAGCAGCTTGGCCGGACAGCTTTACGCGGGTGAAAAACTGTTTTTT. Amino acid sequence: CASSLAGQLYAGEKLFF.

The chain has TRBV6-1 and TRBJ2-3, with D possibly being TRBD2 (5 bases). Per the germline V gene, CDR1 is MNHNS and CDR2 is SASEGT. The V and J ends lost 6 bases and 6 bases respectively, with 16 bases between them. The CDR3 extends over 14 amino acids. The CDR3 nucleotides are TGTGCCAGCAGCCGAGGGTGGGAGCAGGATACGCAGTATTTT. It translates to CASSRGWEQDTQYF.

The chain carries TRBV6-6 and TRBJ1-1; 10 nucleotides align to TRBD1. This CDR3 region has 15 residues. CDR1 and CDR2 (germline): MNHNY, SVGAGI (reference sequence). The V and J ends lost 7 bases and 2 bases, in that order; junction bases with no gene match: 7. The CDR3 sequence: CASIRQGARNTEAFF. The CDR3 bases are TGTGCCAGCATTCGACAGGGGGCGCGAAACACTGAAGCTTTCTTT.

The chain links TRBV29-1 to TRBJ2-4; possible D gene TRBD1, 6 bases. Germline-derived CDR1 and CDR2 are SQVTM and ANQGSEA. Trimming removed 6 bases from V and 3 bases from J, with 9 bases in between. This CDR3 has 12 amino acids. The CDR3 DNA sequence: TGCAGCGTCGAGGACAGCAAAAACATTCAGTACTTC. Amino acids: CSVEDSKNIQYF.

The rearrangement joins TRBV11-2 to TRBJ2-1; 9 nucleotides line up with TRBD2. V lost 5 bases and J lost 0; bases outside the gene matches: 14. The CDR3 consists of 19 residues. Germline values: CDR1 SGHAT, CDR2 FQNNGV. The CDR3: CASSPGGSGRTFSYNEQFF. CDR3 bases: TGTGCCAGCAGCCCGGGCGGTAGCGGGAGAACGTTCTCCTACAATGAGCAGTTCTTC.

The gene calls are TRBV6-5 and TRBJ2-5; 10 positions agree with TRBD2. This CDR3 spans 14 amino acids. Germline lookup yields CDR1 MNHEY and CDR2 SVGAGI. Trimming took 5 bases from V and 7 from J; bases not matched to a gene: 7. The CDR3 region has the DNA TGTGCCAGCAGTAGGACTAGCGGCCATGGGACCCAGTACTTC. Translating gives CASSRTSGHGTQYF.

The rearrangement joins TRBV5-1 to TRBJ2-5; 7 bases fit TRBD1. The closer fit of TRBJ2-7 to the DNA end suggests the J call may be wrong. CDR1 and CDR2 from the germline V gene are SGHRS and YFSETQ. This CDR3 is 13 amino acids long. Written as DNA, the CDR3 is TGCGCCAGCAGCCCGGACAGGTTCGGCGAGCAGTACTTC. Protein: CASSPDRFGEQYF.

The CDR3 here is CASSLSGGYEQYF. CDR3 sequence (DNA): TGTGCCAGTAGTCTCAGCGGGGGCTACGAGCAGTACTTC. The chain employs TRBV19 and TRBJ2-5; 8 nucleotides match TRBD2. The J call is doubtful: the DNA matches TRBJ2-7 better. The CDR3 spans 13 residues. Germline V gives CDR1 LNHDA, CDR2 SQIVND (reference sequence).

A word on this clone: One junction end disagrees with the germline gene, perhaps due to a read error. The chain joins TRBV29-1 to TRBJ2-1, with 9 bases matching TRBD2. CDR1 and CDR2 (germline): SQVTM, ANQGSEA. This CDR3 is 13 amino acids long. The CDR3 DNA reads TGCAGCGTTCTAGCGGGGAATGTCGATGAGCAGCTCTTC. Encoded protein: CSVLAGNVDEQLF.

Here the CDR3 DNA reads TGTGCCAGCAGACTAGCGGGGGGACAGCAAGAGACCCAGTACTTC. This codes for CASRLAGGQQETQYF. J is TRBJ2-5 and V is TRBV6-5, with 12 nucleotides matching TRBD2. The J segment lost 2 bases and the V segment lost 6 bases, leaving 4 bases of the junction unmatched. The CDR3 totals 15 residues. Germline V lookup: CDR1 MNHEY, CDR2 SVGAGI.